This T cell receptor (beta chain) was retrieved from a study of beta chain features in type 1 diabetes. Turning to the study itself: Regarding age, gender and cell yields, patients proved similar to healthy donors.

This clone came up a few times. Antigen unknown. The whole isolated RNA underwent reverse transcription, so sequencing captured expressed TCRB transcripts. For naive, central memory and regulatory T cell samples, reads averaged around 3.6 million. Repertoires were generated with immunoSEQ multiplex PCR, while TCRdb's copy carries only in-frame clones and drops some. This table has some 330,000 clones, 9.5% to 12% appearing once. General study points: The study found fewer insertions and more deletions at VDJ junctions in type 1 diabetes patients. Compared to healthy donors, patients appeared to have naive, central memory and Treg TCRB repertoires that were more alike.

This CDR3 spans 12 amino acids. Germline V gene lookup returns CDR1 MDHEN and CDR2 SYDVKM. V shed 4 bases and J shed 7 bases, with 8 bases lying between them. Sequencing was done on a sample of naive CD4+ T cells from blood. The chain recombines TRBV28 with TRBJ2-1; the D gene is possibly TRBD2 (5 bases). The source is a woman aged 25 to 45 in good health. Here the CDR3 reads CASSYRGNEQFF. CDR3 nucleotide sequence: TGTGCCAGCAGTTACCGCGGGAATGAGCAGTTCTTC. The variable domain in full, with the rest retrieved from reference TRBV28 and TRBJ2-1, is DVKVTQSSRYLVKRTGEKVFLECVQDMDHENMFWYRQDPGLGLRLIYFSYDVKMKEKGDIPEGYSVSREKKERFSLILESASTNQTSMYLCASSYRGNEQFFGPGTRLTVL.